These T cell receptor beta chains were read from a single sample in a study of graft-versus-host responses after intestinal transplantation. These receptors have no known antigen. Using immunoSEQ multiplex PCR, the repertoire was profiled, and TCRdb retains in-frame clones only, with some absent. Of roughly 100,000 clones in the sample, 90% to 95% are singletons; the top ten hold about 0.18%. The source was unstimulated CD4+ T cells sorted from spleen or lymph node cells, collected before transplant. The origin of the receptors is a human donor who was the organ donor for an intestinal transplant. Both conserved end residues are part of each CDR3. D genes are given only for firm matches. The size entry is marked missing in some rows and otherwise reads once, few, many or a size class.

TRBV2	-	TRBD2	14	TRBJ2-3	CASGRGASTDTQYF	TGTGCCAGCGGGCGGGGGGCATCGACAGATACGCAGTATTTT
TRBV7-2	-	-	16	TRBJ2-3	CASSPWTAPGTDTQYF	TGTGCCAGCAGCCCCTGGACAGCCCCAGGAACAGATACGCAGTATTTT
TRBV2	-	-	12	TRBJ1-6	CASRQGDSPLHF	TGTGCCAGCAGACAGGGTGATTCACCCCTCCACTTT
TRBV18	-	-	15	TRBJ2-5	CASSAQPGLQETQYF	TGTGCCAGCTCAGCTCAACCGGGACTTCAAGAGACCCAGTACTTC
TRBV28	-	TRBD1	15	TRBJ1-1	CASSPRTGGNTEAFF	TGTGCCAGCAGTCCCCGGACAGGCGGGAACACTGAAGCTTTCTTT
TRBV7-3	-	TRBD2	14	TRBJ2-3	CASRLAPSTDTQYF	TGTGCCAGCCGACTAGCGCCTAGCACAGATACGCAGTATTTT
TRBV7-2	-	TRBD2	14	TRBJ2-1	CASRRGGLYNEQFF	TGTGCCAGTCGGCGCGGGGGGCTCTACAATGAGCAGTTCTTC
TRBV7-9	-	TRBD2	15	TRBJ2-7	CASSRTSGGSYEQYF	TGTGCCAGCAGCCGCACTAGCGGGGGTTCCTACGAGCAGTACTTC
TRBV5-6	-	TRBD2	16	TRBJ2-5	CASSLAGLGLQETQYF	TGTGCCAGCAGCTTGGCGGGACTAGGTCTCCAAGAGACCCAGTACTTC
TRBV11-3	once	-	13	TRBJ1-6	CASSLRDNSPLHF	TGTGCCAGCAGCTTAAGAGATAATTCACCCCTCCACTTT
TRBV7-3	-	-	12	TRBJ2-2	CASSRGGGELFF	TGTGCCAGCTCTAGGGGGGGCGGGGAGCTGTTTTTT
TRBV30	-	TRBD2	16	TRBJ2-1	CAWSGYGGATYNEQFF	TGTGCCTGGAGTGGGTACGGGGGGGCGACTTACAATGAGCAGTTCTTC
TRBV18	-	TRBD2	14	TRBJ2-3	CASSPGTRTDTQYF	TGTGCCAGCTCACCTGGGACTAGAACAGATACGCAGTATTTT
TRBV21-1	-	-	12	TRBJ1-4	CASSKQNEKLFF	TGTGCCAGCAGCAAACAAAATGAAAAACTGTTTTTT
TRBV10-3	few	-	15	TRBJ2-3	CAISEGQLSTDTQYF	TGTGCCATCAGTGAGGGACAGCTATCCACAGATACGCAGTATTTT
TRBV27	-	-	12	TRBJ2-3	CASRGLTDTQYF	TGTGCCAGCAGGGGCCTCACAGATACGCAGTATTTT
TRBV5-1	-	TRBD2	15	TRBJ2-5	CASSLGAGGPETQYF	TGCGCCAGCAGCTTGGGCGCGGGGGGGCCAGAGACCCAGTACTTC
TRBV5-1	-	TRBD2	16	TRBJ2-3	CASSLASGSFTDTQYF	TGCGCCAGCAGCTTGGCTAGCGGTTCCTTCACAGATACGCAGTATTTT
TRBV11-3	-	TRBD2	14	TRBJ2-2	CASSFGLAGGELFF	TGTGCCAGCAGCTTTGGACTAGCTGGCGGGGAGCTGTTTTTT
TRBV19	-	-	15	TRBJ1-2	CASSIRSRVENGYTF	TGTGCCAGTAGTATAAGATCCCGGGTTGAAAATGGCTACACCTTC
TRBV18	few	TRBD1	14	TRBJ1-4	CASSPTGLGEKLFF	TGTGCCAGCTCTCCGACAGGGCTCGGAGAAAAACTGTTTTTT
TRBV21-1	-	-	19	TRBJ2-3	CASSLWTSGDASSTDTQYF	TGTGCCAGCAGCTTATGGACTAGCGGGGACGCCTCTAGCACAGATACGCAGTATTTT
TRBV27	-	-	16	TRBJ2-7	CASSFSRRQIPYEQYF	TGTGCCAGCAGTTTCTCCCGAAGACAGATCCCTTACGAGCAGTACTTC
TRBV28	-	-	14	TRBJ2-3	CASRQRGGTDTQYF	TGTGCCAGCAGGCAACGCGGGGGCACAGATACGCAGTATTTT
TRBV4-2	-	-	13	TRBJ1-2	CASRAGGAEGYTF	TGTGCCAGCAGGGCTGGGGGGGCGGAGGGCTACACCTTC
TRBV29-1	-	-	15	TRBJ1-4	CSVRDSGHPNEKLFF	TGCAGCGTTCGCGACTCGGGACATCCTAACGAAAAACTGTTTTTT
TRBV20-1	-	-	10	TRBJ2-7	CSASTYEQYF	TGCAGTGCTAGTACCTACGAGCAGTACTTC
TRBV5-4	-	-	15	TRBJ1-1	CASSLGGGRETEAFF	TGTGCCAGCAGTTTAGGGGGGGGGCGCGAGACTGAAGCTTTCTTT
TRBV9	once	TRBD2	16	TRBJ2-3	CASSVVQRGPTDTQYF	TGTGCCAGCAGCGTAGTCCAGCGGGGACCCACAGATACGCAGTATTTT
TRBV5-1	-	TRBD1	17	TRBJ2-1	CASSSRAGQGLYNEQFF	TGCGCCAGCAGCTCCCGGGCGGGACAGGGCTTGTACAATGAGCAGTTCTTC
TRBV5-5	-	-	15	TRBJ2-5	CASRGGPRGGETQYF	TGTGCCAGCAGGGGGGGCCCGCGCGGGGGAGAGACCCAGTACTTC
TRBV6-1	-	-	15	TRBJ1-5	CASSVQVGGNQPQHF	TGTGCCAGCAGCGTACAGGTAGGCGGCAATCAGCCCCAGCATTTT
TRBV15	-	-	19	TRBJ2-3	CATSRGIAGRGASTDTQYF	TGTGCCACCAGCAGAGGAATAGCGGGCCGGGGGGCCAGCACAGATACGCAGTATTTT
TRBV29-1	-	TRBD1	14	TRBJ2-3	CSVRPDRVADTQYF	TGCAGCGTTAGGCCCGACAGGGTGGCGGATACGCAGTATTTT
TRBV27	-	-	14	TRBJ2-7	CASSVGLPSYEQYF	TGTGCCAGCAGTGTGGGACTCCCTTCCTACGAGCAGTACTTC
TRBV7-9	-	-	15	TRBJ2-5	CASSFPGPARETQYF	TGTGCCAGCAGCTTTCCGGGTCCCGCGCGGGAGACCCAGTACTTC
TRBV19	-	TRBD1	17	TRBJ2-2	CASSISRTGGKAGELFF	TGTGCCAGTAGTATCTCTCGGACAGGGGGCAAGGCCGGGGAGCTGTTTTTT
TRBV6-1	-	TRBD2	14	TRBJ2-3	CASSFSGGARTQYF	TGTGCCAGCAGCTTTAGCGGGGGGGCGAGGACGCAGTATTTT
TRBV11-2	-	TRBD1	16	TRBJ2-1	CASSLVGEGARGEQFF	TGTGCCAGCAGCTTAGTCGGTGAGGGGGCACGGGGAGAGCAGTTCTTC
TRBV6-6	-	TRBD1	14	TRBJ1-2	CASSYWDRGHGYTF	TGTGCCAGCAGTTACTGGGACAGGGGGCATGGCTACACCTTC
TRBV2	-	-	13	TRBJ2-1	CASSASLIPEQFF	TGTGCCAGCAGTGCCTCACTAATCCCTGAGCAGTTCTTC
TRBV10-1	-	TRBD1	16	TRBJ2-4	CASRLQGAEAKNIQYF	TGCGCCAGCAGACTACAGGGGGCCGAAGCCAAAAACATTCAGTACTTC
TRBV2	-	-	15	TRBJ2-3	CASSEIAASTDTQYF	TGTGCCAGCAGTGAAATAGCAGCTAGCACAGATACGCAGTATTTT
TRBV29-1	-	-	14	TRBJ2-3	CSVGGKVRTDTQYF	TGCAGCGTTGGAGGGAAGGTCCGCACAGATACGCAGTATTTT
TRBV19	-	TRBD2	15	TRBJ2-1	CASSIVAGGLQEQFF	TGTGCCAGTAGTATAGTTGCGGGGGGGCTACAAGAGCAGTTCTTC
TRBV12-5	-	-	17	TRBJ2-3	CASGLFIDRHRTDTQYF	TGTGCTAGTGGTTTGTTTATAGACCGACACCGCACAGATACGCAGTATTTT
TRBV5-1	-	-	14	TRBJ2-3	CASRSGGLGDTQYF	TGCGCCAGCAGGTCGGGGGGCTTGGGAGATACGCAGTATTTT
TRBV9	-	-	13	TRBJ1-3	CASSVSPGDTIYF	TGTGCCAGCAGCGTGAGCCCGGGGGACACCATATATTTT
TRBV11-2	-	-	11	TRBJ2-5	CASSLLETQYF	TGTGCCAGCAGCTTACTGGAGACCCAGTACTTC
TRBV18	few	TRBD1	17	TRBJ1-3	CASSPSTGANSGNTIYF	TGTGCCAGCTCACCTTCCACAGGGGCGAACTCTGGAAACACCATATATTTT
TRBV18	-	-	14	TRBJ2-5	CASSPGGMAETQYF	TGTGCCAGCTCCCCAGGGGGGATGGCAGAGACCCAGTACTTC
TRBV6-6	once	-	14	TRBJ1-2	CASTEVAANYGYTF	TGTGCCAGCACCGAGGTGGCAGCTAACTATGGCTACACCTTC
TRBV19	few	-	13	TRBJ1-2	CASSSPVSHGYTF	TGTGCCAGTAGTTCCCCGGTCTCCCATGGCTACACCTTC
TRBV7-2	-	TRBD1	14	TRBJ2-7	CASSSTGGHYEQYF	TGTGCCAGCAGTTCGACAGGGGGCCACTACGAGCAGTACTTC
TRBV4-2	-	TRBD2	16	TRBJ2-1	CASSRPRGGSYNEQFF	TGTGCCAGCAGCCGACCGCGGGGGGGCTCCTACAATGAGCAGTTCTTC
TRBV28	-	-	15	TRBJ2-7	CASSELGGVTYEQYF	TGTGCCAGCTCCGAACTAGGAGGGGTTACCTACGAGCAGTACTTC
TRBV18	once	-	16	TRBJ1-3	CASSPVRGGAGNTIYF	TGTGCCAGCTCACCTGTTCGGGGGGGTGCTGGAAACACCATATATTTT
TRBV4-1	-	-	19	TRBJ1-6	CASSQVTASRRTLESPLHF	TGCGCCAGCAGCCAAGTGACCGCCTCCCGTAGGACTTTAGAGTCACCCCTCCACTTT
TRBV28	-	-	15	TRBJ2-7	CASGYAGAISYEQYF	TGTGCCAGCGGCTACGCAGGGGCAATATCCTACGAGCAGTACTTC